Presented here are 18 T cell receptor beta chains from one specimen sequenced in a study of T cells in Graves' hyperthyroidism and ophthalmopathy. Template material for amplifying TCR beta CDR3 regions consisted of RNA transcripts. First-round RT-PCR of the TCR CDR3 relied on the HTBI primer set. In TCRdb, the multiplex PCR reads were re-called with MiXCR into one record per CDR3 protein. Of hundreds of thousands of distinct CDR3 sequences detected, 25% appear once; the ten largest clones hold more than 25%. Sequences were obtained from blood. The receptors come from a man aged 40-50 years with Graves' hyperthyroidism that later progressed to Graves' ophthalmopathy.

This clonotype was seen many times. The J gene is TRBJ1-5, the V gene TRBV20-1; 7 bases line up with TRBD1. The CDR3 runs 13 residues. CDR1 DFQATT and CDR2 SNEGSKA come from the germline V gene (reference sequence). Trimming took 3 bases from V and 2 from J; bases not matched to a gene: 1. CDR3 coding DNA: TGCAGTGCTAGTGGACAGGGCAATCAGCCCCAGCATTTT. It yields the protein CSASGQGNQPQHF.

This clonotype was seen ten or more times. This sequence joins TRBV12-3 or TRBV12-4 and TRBJ2-7; 13 positions agree with TRBD2. The CDR3 sequence is 15 residues long. Germline trimming cut 5 bases from V and 5 bases from J; bases unmatched to any gene: 6. The CDR3 sequence: CASSRTSGRRDEQYF. CDR3 in DNA: TGTGCCAGCAGTAGGACTAGCGGGAGACGGGACGAGCAGTACTTC.

The table lists this clonotype with many counts. The chain is built from TRBV5-1 and TRBJ2-5, with a weak D call TRBD2 (6 bases). Germline V CDR1 and CDR2: SGHRS, YFSETQ. The CDR3 has 13 amino acids. Trimming removed 5 bases from V and 2 bases from J, with 10 bases in between. The CDR3 bases are TGCGCCAGCAGGGACTATAATCAAGAGACCCAGTACTTC. Translation: CASRDYNQETQYF.

CDR3 sequence (DNA): TGTGCCAGCAGCTTACCCCCCAGACCCGGGGAGCTGTTTTTT. Translation gives CASSLPPRPGELFF. The chain employs TRBV7-2 and TRBJ2-2; no firm D call. Germline CDR1 is SGHTA and CDR2 is FQGNSA. The CDR3 sequence is 14 residues long. V lost 2 bases and J lost 6, with 10 bases in between.

This clonotype was observed at least ten times. V usage is TRBV20-1 and J usage is TRBJ2-7, with D hard to call. The V end was cut by 3 bases, the J end by 2 bases, with 5 bases between. The germline gives CDR1 DFQATT, CDR2 SNEGSKA (reference sequence). CDR3 size: 11 residues. CDR3 amino acids: CSASHTYEQYF. In DNA form, the CDR3 reads TGCAGTGCTAGCCATACCTACGAGCAGTACTTC.

This clonotype showed up many times. The J gene is TRBJ1-2, the V gene TRBV19, with 11 bases lining up with TRBD1. Germline V lookup: CDR1 LNHDA, CDR2 SQIVND (reference sequence). J gave up 8 bases and V 11 bases, and 7 bases lay outside the gene matches. The CDR3 spans 12 residues. CDR3 amino acids: CAGRTGGDGYTF. The CDR3 DNA reads as TGTGCCGGCCGGACAGGGGGCGACGGCTACACCTTC.

This chain links TRBV2 with TRBJ1-1; no clear D. Per the germline V gene, CDR1 is SNHLY and CDR2 is FYNNEI. The CDR3 sequence is 16 residues long. V lost 3 bases and J 3 bases, leaving 17 bases between the germline ends. The CDR3 sequence is CASSDRTRAGDTEAFF. The CDR3 DNA sequence: TGTGCCAGCAGTGATAGGACTAGGGCCGGGGACACTGAAGCTTTCTTT.

This clonotype was seen repeatedly, ten times or more. The chain joins TRBV12-3 or TRBV12-4 to TRBJ1-1; 8 bases agree with TRBD1. With 6 bases clipped from V and 3 bases from J, the junction kept 9 bases outside the gene matches. The CDR3 extends over 15 amino acids. CDR3 sequence (DNA): TGTGCCAGCAGATACCCGACAGGGGCGCACACTGAAGCTTTCTTT. This sequence encodes CASRYPTGAHTEAFF.

V usage is TRBV6-1 and J usage is TRBJ2-5, with 7 positions matching TRBD1. CDR3 length: 15 amino acids. With 8 bases clipped from V and 3 bases from J, the junction kept 12 bases outside the gene matches. The V gene's germline CDR1 is MNHNS and CDR2 SASEGT. For the CDR3, the DNA is TGTGCCAGCTTCGGGTCAACAGGGGCGAAAGAGACCCAGTACTTC. It codes for CASFGSTGAKETQYF.

V usage is TRBV10-3 and J usage is TRBJ1-5; D ambiguous. The V end lost 0 bases, the J end lost 1 base, and 7 bases lay between the germline ends. CDR1 is ENHRY and CDR2 is SYGVKD in the germline V gene. The CDR3 contains 15 residues. In DNA form, the CDR3 reads TGTGCCATCAGTGAGTCAGTGGGAAGCAATCAGCCCCAGCATTTT. Its translation: CAISESVGSNQPQHF.

This clonotype was observed many times. This chain connects TRBV7-9 to TRBJ2-7; D gene unclear. The CDR3 has 16 residues. Deletions cut 1 base from V and 2 bases from J, with 15 bases between. In germline, CDR1 is SEHNR, CDR2 FQNEAQ (reference sequence). DNA for the CDR3: TGTGCCAGCAGCTTAGAATCGAGCCCAGCCACCTACGAGCAGTACTTC. It encodes CASSLESSPATYEQYF.

The chain combines TRBV5-1 with TRBJ1-1; tentatively, D is TRBD1 (5 bases). Between the trimmed V and J ends, which lost 5 bases and 3 bases, there was a span of 11 bases. CDR1 is SGHRS and CDR2 is YFSETQ in the germline V gene. CDR3 length: 13 amino acids. The CDR3 DNA reads as TGCGCCAGCAGTGGGGGTTGGTACACTGAAGCTTTCTTT. It yields the protein CASSGGWYTEAFF. The full variable domain, with the rest looked up from reference TRBV5-1 and TRBJ1-1, is KAGVTQTPRYLIKTRGQQVTLSCSPISGHRSVSWYQQTPGQGLQFLFEYFSETQRNKGNFPGRFSGRQFSNSRSEMNVSTLELGDSALYLCASSGGWYTEAFFGQGTRLTVV.

In this sample, this clonotype turned up many times. The chain combines TRBV27 with TRBJ2-7, with 7 bases identical to TRBD1. Germline loops: CDR1 MNHEY, CDR2 SMNVEV (reference sequence). This CDR3 has 14 residues. V was clipped by 5 bases and J by 2 bases; unmatched bases: 6. The CDR3 bases are TGTGCCAGCAGTCCGGGACAGATAGCCTACGAGCAGTACTTC. This codes for CASSPGQIAYEQYF.

This chain joins TRBV14 and TRBJ2-5; 8 bases agree with TRBD1. The CDR3 extends over 15 amino acids. With 4 bases clipped from V and 4 bases from J, the junction kept 8 bases outside the gene matches. Germline V CDR1 and CDR2: SGHDN, FVKESK. CDR3 loop: CASSPQGAVLETQYF. CDR3 in DNA: TGTGCCAGCAGCCCTCAGGGGGCGGTGTTAGAGACCCAGTACTTC.

V and J are TRBV12-3 or TRBV12-4 and TRBJ1-5; no definite D call. The V end lost 4 bases, the J end lost 7 bases, and 8 bases lay between the germline ends. The CDR3 length is 12 residues. The CDR3 region has the DNA TGTGCCAGCAGTTCCCCAGGACAGCCCCAGCATTTT. The encoded protein is CASSSPGQPQHF.

This clonotype was detected ten times or more. CDR3 DNA: TGCGCCAGCAGCTTGGGCGCGGCAGGGACTGAAGCTTTCTTT. It codes for CASSLGAAGTEAFF. The V call is TRBV5-1, the J call TRBJ1-1; perhaps TRBD1 as D (5 bases). The V end lost 0 bases, the J end lost 5 bases, and 11 bases lay between the germline ends. The CDR3 extends over 14 amino acids. Germline-derived CDR1 and CDR2 are SGHRS and YFSETQ.

The V call is TRBV6-5, the J call TRBJ2-7; a weak D match, TRBD1 (6 bases). The CDR3 spans 15 residues. V lost 0 bases to trimming and J lost 0 bases, with 9 bases between them. CDR1 is MNHEY, CDR2 SVGAGI, per germline. The chain's CDR3 is CASSYSWDNSYEQYF. In DNA form, the CDR3 reads TGTGCCAGCAGTTACTCGTGGGACAACTCCTACGAGCAGTACTTC.

This clonotype was recorded at least ten times. This rearrangement joins TRBV27 to TRBJ1-2, with a possible D match to TRBD1 (6 bases). Germline CDR1 MNHEY, CDR2 SMNVEV (reference sequence). The CDR3 loop spans 13 amino acids. V lost 8 bases to trimming and J lost 7 bases, with 17 bases between them. The chain's CDR3 is CASQPRQGSGYTF. CDR3 bases: TGTGCCAGCCAACCGCGGCAGGGGTCTGGCTACACCTTC.